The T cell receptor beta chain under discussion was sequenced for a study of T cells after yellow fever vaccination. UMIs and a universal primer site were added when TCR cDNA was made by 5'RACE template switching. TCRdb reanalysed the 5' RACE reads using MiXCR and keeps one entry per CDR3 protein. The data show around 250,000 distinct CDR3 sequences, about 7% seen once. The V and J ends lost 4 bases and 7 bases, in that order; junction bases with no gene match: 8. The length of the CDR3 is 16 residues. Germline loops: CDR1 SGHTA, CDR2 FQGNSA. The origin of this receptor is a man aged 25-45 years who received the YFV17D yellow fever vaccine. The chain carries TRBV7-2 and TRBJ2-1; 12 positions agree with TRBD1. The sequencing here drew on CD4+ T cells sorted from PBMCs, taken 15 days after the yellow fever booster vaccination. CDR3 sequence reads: CASSSRDRGPVNEQFF. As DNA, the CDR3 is TGTGCCAGCAGCTCGCGGGACAGGGGGCCCGTGAATGAGCAGTTCTTC.